The TCR beta chain under discussion was sequenced for a study of blood T cell repertoires in COVID-19 (dated by TCRdb to 2020 to 2021). At the level of the whole study: The collaborator samples originated in the United States, Italy and Spain and spanned the acute and convalescent phases of COVID-19. The prospective study material was composed of cDNA or gDNA derived from T cells, B-cell-depleted T cells, or PBMCs. Subjects who had been exposed to COVID-19, were actively infected with it, or had recovered from it provided the deeply sampled blood TCRbeta repertoires that made up the dataset. The repertoires were made available in a free public database intended to serve as a resource for research on the immune response to SARS-CoV-2. The samples were drawn from two sources: the first 160 participants of the ongoing ImmuneRACE study, and 1,200 or so subjects contributed by 6 global collaborators. The sample metadata nearly always contained a de-identified subject ID, COVID-19 status, age in years and sex. HLA class I and class II types, where available, came from metadata supplied by the sample provider rather than from assay-based typing.

Whole blood was collected in K2EDTA tubes by collaborating institutions according to the institutions' own protocols. For TCRbeta analysis, collaborator samples were shipped as frozen whole blood, as isolated PBMCs, or as DNA extracted from either sample type. Trimming costs V 8 bases and J 5 bases, and their ends lie 12 bases apart. The germline V gene provides CDR1 SGHNT and CDR2 YENEEA. The CDR3 numbers 12 residues from cysteine through phenylalanine. The entry retains the CDR3 DNA only, 36 bases that are in frame from base 1. As for this clone: Its antigen target is currently unknown. Per-base qualities were not stored, and no clone one base away is much larger.

General conclusions and limits of the study: Clinical and demographic metadata were provided uncurated, with the amount varying by source and participant.

TCRbeta CDR3 regions were amplified from genomic DNA by means of the immunoSEQ Assay, a bias-controlled multiplex PCR. The study's own analysis went as follows. Nucleated cell counts per sample were estimated from amplification of reference gene primers within the assay. Sequence reads were collapsed and filtered to measure the absolute abundance of every unique TCRbeta CDR3 rearrangement. For each sample, productive Simpson clonality was calculated as the square root of Simpson's diversity index over productive rearrangements. TCRdb took over this immuneACCESS table, retaining in-frame rearrangements with V and J assigned. Such tables are incomplete; in checked studies, under half of the missing clones stem from an unresolved V gene, and the remainder is unexplained. The V and J calls and clone size were taken over from that table, and D and trimming were inferred from the DNA. Across this sample there are about 51,000 clones, with about four fifths seen only once. The top ten clonotypes cover approximately 2.5% of the sample.

Sequenced: peripheral blood. The sequence came from a man aged 45 to 65 with acute or convalescent COVID-19. The sequence links TRBV11-3 to TRBJ2-5, with TRBD2 tentatively as D gene (6 bases match). The CDR3: CASGGTSETQYF. The nucleotide sequence reads TGTGCCAGCGGAGGGACTTCGGAGACCCAGTACTTC.